The TCR beta chain described here comes from a study of blood T cells in healthy people across ages. Study observations and caveats: Unsorted PBMC material precluded a definitive naive versus antigen-experienced comparison. There were more naive CD4+ cells and higher diversity in long-lived donors than in aged donors.

The second PCR ran roughly 6 to 11 cycles with a sample-barcoded 5' primer and J-beta primers. One entry per CDR3 protein results from TCRdb running MiXCR on the 5' RACE reads. The sample includes just under 900,000 distinct CDR3 sequences, more than 25% of them seen just once. This CDR3 is 13 amino acids long. The V and J ends lost 3 bases and 11 bases respectively, with 16 bases between them. With respect to this clonotype: Its antigen is unidentified.

The origin of this receptor is a woman older than 75 in good health. The genes are TRBV12-3 or TRBV12-4 and TRBJ2-5; weak D call: TRBD2 (7 bases). The sequencing sample was made of blood. The CDR3 DNA reads as TGTGCCAGCAGTTTCGGGAGGCCAGGGGAGCAGTACTTC. It is translated as CASSFGRPGEQYF.